This TCR beta chain was observed in a study of T cell responses to AZD1222 COVID-19 vaccine. Germline values: CDR1 MNHEY, CDR2 SMNVEV (reference sequence). The CDR3 extends over 14 amino acids. V lost 6 bases, J lost 5 bases, and 6 bases stayed unmatched. Sequencing was performed with immunoSEQ multiplex PCR; in TCRdb, only in-frame clones are kept and a portion is missing. The profile shows approximately 120,000 clones, around 87% of them singletons. For this clone: Its antigen remains unidentified.

Study-wide points: The donor cohort was predominantly white British with a female majority, and clonal diversity may have been underestimated.

This sample comprised peripheral blood, obtained 28 days after the second AZD1222 dose. The receptor was isolated from an adult who received the AZD1222 COVID-19 vaccine. This chain links TRBV27 with TRBJ2-5; 10 bases are a match to TRBD2. CDR3 amino acids: CASRSAGGPETQYF. CDR3 bases: TGTGCCAGCAGGTCAGCGGGGGGGCCTGAGACCCAGTACTTC.